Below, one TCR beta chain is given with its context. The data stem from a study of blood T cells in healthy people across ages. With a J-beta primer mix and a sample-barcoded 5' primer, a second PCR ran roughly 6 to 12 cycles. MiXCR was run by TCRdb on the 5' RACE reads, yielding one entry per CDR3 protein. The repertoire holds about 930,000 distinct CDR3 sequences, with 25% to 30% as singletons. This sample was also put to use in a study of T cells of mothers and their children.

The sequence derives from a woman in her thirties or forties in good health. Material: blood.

The CDR3 DNA is TGTGCCAGCAGCCCTGTAGGGGGGAGGCACGAGCAGTACTTC. Translation: CASSPVGGRHEQYF. The chain is built from TRBV7-2 and TRBJ2-7, with D perhaps matching TRBD1 or TRBD2 (6 bases each). The length of the CDR3 is 14 residues. V lost 5 bases to trimming and J lost 5 bases, with 16 bases between them. Germline loops: CDR1 SGHTA, CDR2 FQGNSA.